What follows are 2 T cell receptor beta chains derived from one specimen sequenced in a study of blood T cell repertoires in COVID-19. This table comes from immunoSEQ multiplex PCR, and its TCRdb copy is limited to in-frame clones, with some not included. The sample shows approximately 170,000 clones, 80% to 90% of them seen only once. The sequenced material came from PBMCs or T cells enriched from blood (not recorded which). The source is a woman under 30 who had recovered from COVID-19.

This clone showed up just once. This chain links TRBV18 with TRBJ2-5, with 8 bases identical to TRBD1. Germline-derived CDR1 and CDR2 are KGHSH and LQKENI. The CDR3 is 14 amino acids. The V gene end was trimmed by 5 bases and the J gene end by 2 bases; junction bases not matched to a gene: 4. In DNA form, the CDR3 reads TGTGCCAGCTCAATTAACAGGGGGCAAGAGACCCAGTACTTC. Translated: CASSINRGQETQYF.

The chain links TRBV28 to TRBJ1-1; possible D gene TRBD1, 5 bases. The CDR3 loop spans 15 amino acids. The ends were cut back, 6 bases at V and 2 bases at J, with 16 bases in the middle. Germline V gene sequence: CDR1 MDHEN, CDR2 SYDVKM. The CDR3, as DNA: TGTGCCAGCAGCTCGGGGGGGGGAATAAACACTGAAGCTTTCTTT. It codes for CASSSGGGINTEAFF.